These 21 T cell receptor beta chains came from one sample sequenced in a study of technical replicates of blood from several donors. Repertoires were generated with immunoSEQ multiplex PCR, while TCRdb's copy carries only in-frame clones and drops some. The repertoire holds 80,000 or so clones, with 85% to 95% as singletons. The sequenced sample consisted of T cells isolated from PBMCs. The receptors stem from a human donor in good health.

The chain recombines TRBV25-1 with TRBJ2-4; the match to TRBD1 covers 9 bases. J was trimmed by 2 bases and V by 5 bases; bases with no gene match: 10. This CDR3 spans 17 amino acids. Germline assignment: CDR1 MGHDK and CDR2 SYGVNS. CDR3 sequence: CASSSAQQGASKNIQYF. The CDR3 region has the DNA TGTGCCAGCAGTTCGGCCCAACAGGGGGCTTCCAAAAACATTCAGTACTTC.

The rearrangement joins TRBV5-8 to TRBJ1-1; TRBD1 is a possible D gene (5 bases). Germline values: CDR1 SGHTS, CDR2 YDEGEE. The length of the CDR3 is 13 residues. The V end lost 3 bases, the J end lost 5 bases, and 11 bases lay between the germline ends. The CDR3 DNA follows: TGTGCCAGCAGCTATGGGGGGAGGACTGAAGCTTTCTTT. Protein: CASSYGGRTEAFF.

The rearrangement uses TRBV6-6 and TRBJ2-2; no definite D call. Germline values: CDR1 MNHNY, CDR2 SVGAGI (reference sequence). The CDR3 runs 12 residues. Trimming pared 0 bases from V and 7 bases from J, leaving 3 bases between. The CDR3 region is CASSYSNGELFF. The CDR3 DNA sequence: TGTGCCAGCAGTTACTCCAACGGGGAGCTGTTTTTT.

The chain carries TRBV18 and TRBJ2-5; D unclear. Germline CDR1 and CDR2: KGHSH and LQKENI. The CDR3 covers 11 residues. Trimming took 3 bases from V and 5 from J, leaving 4 bases between them. The CDR3 region has the DNA TGTGCCAGCTCACCTGAGGAGACCCAGTACTTC. Translated, it gives CASSPEETQYF. The full variable domain, its missing parts supplied by reference TRBV18 and TRBJ2-5, is NAGVMQNPRHLVRRRGQEARLRCSPMKGHSHVYWYRQLPEEGLKFMVYLQKENIIDESGMPKERFSAEFPKEGPSILRIQQVVRGDSAAYFCASSPEETQYFGPGTRLLVL.

The chain employs TRBV4-1 and TRBJ1-1, with 7 bases aligning to TRBD1. The germline V gene encodes CDR1 MGHRA and CDR2 YSYEKL. The CDR3 consists of 17 residues. Trimming took 0 bases from V and 1 from J; bases not matched to a gene: 8. CDR3 in amino acids: CASSQDLPGGQNTEAFF. The CDR3 nucleotides are TGCGCCAGCAGCCAAGATCTCCCAGGGGGACAGAACACTGAAGCTTTCTTT.

The chain carries TRBV4-1 and TRBJ2-3, with D perhaps matching TRBD2 (6 bases). V gave up 1 base and J gave up 5 bases, with 16 bases separating them. The CDR3 totals 16 residues. Germline CDR1 reads MGHRA; CDR2 reads YSYEKL. Written as DNA, the CDR3 is TGCGCCAGCAGCCAAGGCCCGGCTTCGGGAGAAGATACGCAGTATTTT. The encoded protein is CASSQGPASGEDTQYF.

The rearrangement links TRBV10-3 to TRBJ1-5; D is uncertain. Germline V gives CDR1 ENHRY, CDR2 SYGVKD. V lost 8 bases to trimming and J lost 5 bases, with 19 bases between them. The CDR3 contains 15 residues. The DNA for the CDR3 is TGTGCCATCCAGCCAGGCCCGGAATGGGATCAGCCCCAGCATTTT. Translating it yields CAIQPGPEWDQPQHF.

The chain uses TRBV7-2 and TRBJ1-1; D ambiguous. The germline CDR1 and CDR2 sequences are SGHTA and FQGNSA. The V end was cut by 4 bases, the J end by 8 bases, with 8 bases between. This CDR3 is built from 11 residues. The CDR3 loop is CASSSFQEAFF. The CDR3 DNA reads as TGTGCCAGCAGCTCATTCCAAGAAGCTTTCTTT. Full variable domain (remainder filled in from reference TRBV7-2 and TRBJ1-1): GAGVSQSPSNKVTEKGKDVELRCDPISGHTALYWYRQSLGQGLEFLIYFQGNSAPDKSGLPSDRFSAERTGGSVSTLTIQRTQQEDSAVYLCASSSFQEAFFGQGTRLTVV.

The chain links TRBV1 to TRBJ2-1; whether TRBD2, the table's D call, matches the DNA was not checked. TRBV1 is reported as a pseudogene. The CDR3 extends over 17 amino acids. CDR3 coding DNA: TGCACCAGCAGCCGGGGGGATAGCGGGAGGGCCTACAATGAGCAGTTCTTC. Amino acid sequence: CTSSRGDSGRAYNEQFF.

This rearrangement joins TRBV6-1 to TRBJ2-3; D perhaps matches TRBD1 (6 bases). In germline, CDR1 is MNHNS, CDR2 SASEGT. This CDR3 spans 15 amino acids. Trimming took 2 bases from V and 2 from J, leaving 11 bases between them. CDR3 nucleotide sequence: TGTGCCAGCAGTGAAATGGACAGCTTCACAGATACGCAGTATTTT. Translation: CASSEMDSFTDTQYF.

The chain combines TRBV18 with TRBJ1-1; D is unresolved. Trimming took 6 bases from V and 4 from J, leaving 12 bases between them. Germline lookup yields CDR1 KGHSH and CDR2 LQKENI. This CDR3 is 13 amino acids long. Written as DNA, the CDR3 is TGTGCCAGCTCCTCGGGTCAAGGCACTGAAGCTTTCTTT. Translation gives CASSSGQGTEAFF.

V gene TRBV4-3 combines with J gene TRBJ2-7, with a tentative D call TRBD1 (7 bases). Germline values: CDR1 LGHNA, CDR2 YSLEER. The germline V and J ends were trimmed by 0 bases and 5 bases, with 14 bases remaining between them. This CDR3 spans 15 amino acids. Written as DNA, the CDR3 is TGCGCCAGCAGCCAAGACGGAGGGGGCCTCGACGAGCAGTACTTC. It specifies CASSQDGGGLDEQYF.

The chain combines TRBV10-3 with TRBJ2-3, with 8 bases that match TRBD2. Losses at the gene ends were 7 bases for V and 4 bases for J; bases not matched to a gene: 10. CDR3 length: 15 amino acids. Germline V CDR1 and CDR2: ENHRY, SYGVKD. The CDR3 is CAINPGGPSADTQYF. The DNA for the CDR3 is TGTGCCATCAATCCGGGAGGGCCGAGCGCAGATACGCAGTATTTT.

V is TRBV28 and J is TRBJ2-5, with D perhaps matching TRBD1 (6 bases). Trimming took 6 bases from V and 5 from J, leaving 13 bases between them. The CDR3 is 13 amino acids. CDR1 is MDHEN and CDR2 is SYDVKM in the germline V gene. The CDR3 DNA reads as TGTGCCAGCAGGGACAGCGGACGGGAGACCCAGTACTTC. It yields the protein CASRDSGRETQYF.

V gene TRBV4-1 combines with J gene TRBJ2-1; D remains ambiguous. From germline, CDR1 is MGHRA and CDR2 YSYEKL. This CDR3 spans 12 amino acids. Trimming took 0 bases from V and 9 from J, leaving 6 bases between them. CDR3 DNA sequence: TGCGCCAGCAGCCAAGATCTTATTGAGCAGTTCTTC. This encodes CASSQDLIEQFF.

Turning to this clone: At one end, the junction sequence differs from germline, possibly due to a read error. V is TRBV11-3 and J is TRBJ2-1, with D possibly being TRBD1 (5 bases). In germline, CDR1 is SGHNT, CDR2 YENEEA. The CDR3 length is 14 residues. CDR3 nucleotide sequence: TGTGCCAGCAACTTAGTCAGGGCCTACAATGAGCAGTTCTTC. Translated: CASNLVRAYNEQFF.

The chain links TRBV11-1 to TRBJ2-2; D possibly corresponds to TRBD1 (5 bases). Per the germline V gene, CDR1 is SGHAT and CDR2 is FQDESV (reference sequence). This CDR3 comprises 17 residues. The V gene lost 5 bases and the J gene lost 6 bases, with 22 bases spanning the gap. The CDR3 here is CASSPREGVIRAGELFF. In DNA form, the CDR3 reads TGTGCCAGCAGCCCACGTGAAGGGGTAATAAGGGCCGGGGAGCTGTTTTTT.

The gene calls are TRBV5-5 and TRBJ1-2, with D possibly TRBD1 on 6 matching bases. CDR1 and CDR2 (germline): SGHKS, YYEKEE (reference sequence). The CDR3 has 12 amino acids. Trimming took off 2 bases at V and 6 bases at J, with 8 bases between the two ends. CDR3 region: CASSFRGNGYTF. DNA of the CDR3: TGTGCCAGCAGCTTCAGGGGAAATGGCTACACCTTC.

V gene TRBV4-1 combines with J gene TRBJ2-1; D is ambiguous. CDR1 is MGHRA and CDR2 is YSYEKL in the germline V gene. The CDR3 consists of 13 residues. The V and J ends lost 4 bases and 6 bases respectively, with 10 bases between them. CDR3 region: CASSPLSGNEQFF. In DNA, the CDR3 is TGCGCCAGCAGCCCCTTGTCGGGCAATGAGCAGTTCTTC.

In this sample, this clone turned up once. The V and J genes are TRBV13 and TRBJ2-1, with no clear D. The CDR3 length is 11 residues. Deletions cut 5 bases from V and 9 bases from J, with 8 bases between. CDR1 and CDR2 from the germline V gene are PRHDT and FYEKMQ (reference sequence). CDR3 DNA sequence: TGTGCCAGCAGCAATTTAGCTGAGCAGTTCTTC. It yields the protein CASSNLAEQFF.

The chain links TRBV7-9 to TRBJ2-1; TRBD2 is a possible D gene (7 bases). V lost 5 bases and J 4 bases, leaving 18 bases between the germline ends. Germline V gene sequence: CDR1 SEHNR, CDR2 FQNEAQ (reference sequence). This CDR3 is built from 16 residues. The CDR3 DNA sequence: TGTGCCAGCAGCGGAGGGGGAGGGGAGCTGTACAATGAGCAGTTCTTC. The encoded protein is CASSGGGGELYNEQFF.